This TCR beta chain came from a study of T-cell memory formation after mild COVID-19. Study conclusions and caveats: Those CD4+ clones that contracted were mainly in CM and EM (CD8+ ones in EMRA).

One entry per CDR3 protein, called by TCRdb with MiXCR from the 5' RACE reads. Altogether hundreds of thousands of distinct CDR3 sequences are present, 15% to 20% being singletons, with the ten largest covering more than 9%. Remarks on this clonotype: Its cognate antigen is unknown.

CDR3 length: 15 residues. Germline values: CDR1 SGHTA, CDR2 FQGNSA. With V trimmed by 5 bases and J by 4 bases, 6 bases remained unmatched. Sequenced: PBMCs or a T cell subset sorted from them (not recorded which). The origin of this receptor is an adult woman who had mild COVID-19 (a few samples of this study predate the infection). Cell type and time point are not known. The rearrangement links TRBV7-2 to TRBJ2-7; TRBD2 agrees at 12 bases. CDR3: CASSPASGREYEQYF. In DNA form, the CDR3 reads TGTGCCAGCAGCCCTGCTAGCGGGAGGGAATACGAGCAGTACTTC.